This entry describes one T cell receptor beta chain. Its antigen is still unknown. The source of the sample is a study of T cell responses to AZD1222 COVID-19 vaccine. Measured with immunoSEQ multiplex PCR; TCRdb has only the in-frame clones, and not every one. The sample yields over 130,000 clones, roughly 92% seen once. Findings and limits, study-wide: Repertoire sampling was restricted to post-peak T cell response timepoints. The study found Spike-specific TCR breadth and depth rose after two AZD1222 doses. Females made up more of the donors, who were largely white British, and clonal diversity may have come out too low. Among vaccine-associated CD4 TCRs, coverage spanned spike, with dominance at 160-218 and 743-854.

The CDR3 has 16 amino acids. Germline V CDR1 and CDR2: SQVTM, ANQGSEA. V was cut by 0 bases and J by 2 bases, with 14 bases left in between. The clonotype was recovered from an adult in good health. The sample in question was peripheral blood, obtained on day 0 of AZD1222 vaccination. The rearrangement uses TRBV29-1 and TRBJ1-3, with D perhaps TRBD1 (6 bases). The CDR3 reads CSVEDLGGNAGNTIYF. The CDR3 DNA reads TGCAGCGTTGAAGATCTAGGGGGGAACGCTGGAAACACCATATATTTT. Full variable domain (outside the CDR3, taken from reference TRBV29-1 and TRBJ1-3): SAVISQKPSRDICQRGTSLTIQCQVDSQVTMMFWYRQQPGQSLTLIATANQGSEATYESGFVIDKFPISRPNLTFSTLTVSNMSPEDSSIYLCSVEDLGGNAGNTIYFGEGSWLTVV.